These 25 T cell receptor beta chains originate from one sample sequenced in a study of blood T cell repertoires in COVID-19. Libraries were prepared by immunoSEQ multiplex PCR; TCRdb keeps only in-frame clonotypes and omits some of them. Of tens of thousands of clones in the sample, around 81% are singletons; the top ten hold about 7.3%. Material for sequencing was peripheral blood. The receptors shown here come from a man in his 70s with active COVID-19.

The rearrangement uses TRBV5-1 and TRBJ1-2; 8 bases are a match to TRBD1. The CDR3 contains 14 residues. Germline CDR1 is SGHRS and CDR2 is YFSETQ. V lost 4 bases to trimming and J lost 4 bases; unmatched junction nucleotides: 6. The CDR3 sequence: CASSPTGVGYGYTF. CDR3 DNA sequence: TGCGCCAGCAGCCCGACAGGGGTTGGCTATGGCTACACCTTC.

The chain employs TRBV5-6 and TRBJ1-3; 7 bases align to TRBD1. The CDR3 loop spans 17 amino acids. V dropped 1 base and J dropped 0; count of bases not matched to a gene: 7. CDR1 is SGHDT and CDR2 is YYEEEE in the germline V gene. Here the CDR3 reads CASSLTMTGTSGNTIYF. The DNA of the CDR3 is TGTGCCAGCAGCTTGACGATGACAGGGACCTCTGGAAACACCATATATTTT.

The CDR3 here is CASSFSDEQFF. Here the CDR3 DNA reads TGCGCCAGCAGCTTCTCGGATGAGCAGTTCTTC. This chain links TRBV5-1 with TRBJ2-1; D unclear. V was clipped by 2 bases and J by 8 bases, with 5 bases between them. The germline gives CDR1 SGHRS, CDR2 YFSETQ. The CDR3 is 11 amino acids. The full variable domain, with the rest looked up from reference TRBV5-1 and TRBJ2-1, is KAGVTQTPRYLIKTRGQQVTLSCSPISGHRSVSWYQQTPGQGLQFLFEYFSETQRNKGNFPGRFSGRQFSNSRSEMNVSTLELGDSALYLCASSFSDEQFFGPGTRLTVL.

The chain links TRBV2 to TRBJ1-5; TRBD1 is a possible D gene (6 bases). The V gene lost 8 bases and the J gene lost 3 bases, with 14 bases spanning the gap. CDR1 and CDR2 (germline): SNHLY, FYNNEI. CDR3 length: 14 residues. Here the CDR3 reads CASGPGQYNQPQHF. For the CDR3, the DNA is TGTGCCAGCGGTCCTGGACAGTACAATCAGCCCCAGCATTTT.

This chain connects TRBV6-5 to TRBJ2-3; 8 bases align to TRBD1. The CDR3 loop spans 12 amino acids. Per the germline V gene, CDR1 is MNHEY and CDR2 is SVGAGI. J was trimmed by 9 bases and V by 7 bases; bases with no gene match: 6. The CDR3, as DNA: TGTGCCAGCACTACGGACAGGGCAACGCAGTATTTT. It encodes CASTTDRATQYF.

The chain has TRBV5-4 and TRBJ2-3; maybe TRBD1 (5 bases). The CDR3 sequence is 14 residues long. V was pared by 4 bases and J by 4 bases, with 13 bases between. CDR1 and CDR2 (germline): SGHNT, YYREEE (reference sequence). CDR3 nucleotides: TGTGCCAGCAGCAATGGCAGGGCCGCAGATACGCAGTATTTT. It specifies CASSNGRAADTQYF.

The CDR3 here is CATTREANYGYTF. Here the CDR3 DNA reads TGTGCCACGACCAGGGAGGCTAACTATGGCTACACCTTC. The chain recombines TRBV28 with TRBJ1-2, with a possible D match to TRBD1 (5 bases). The ends were cut back, 10 bases at V and 0 bases at J, with 12 bases in the middle. The germline V gene has CDR1 MDHEN and CDR2 SYDVKM. The CDR3 covers 13 residues.

The chain carries TRBV7-3 and TRBJ2-3, with TRBD2 identical over 9 bases. This CDR3 region has 15 residues. Germline CDR1 is SGHTA and CDR2 is FQGTGA. V was clipped by 5 bases and J by 2 bases; unmatched bases: 5. This chain's CDR3 is CASSPGTSSTDTQYF. The CDR3 bases are TGTGCCAGCAGCCCGGGGACTAGCTCCACAGATACGCAGTATTTT. Filled out from reference TRBV7-3 and TRBJ2-3, the complete variable domain reads GAGVSQTPSNKVTEKGKYVELRCDPISGHTALYWYRQSLGQGPEFLIYFQGTGAADDSGLPNDRFFAVRPEGSVSTLKIQRTERGDSAVYLCASSPGTSSTDTQYFGPGTRLTVL.

The rearrangement links TRBV5-1 to TRBJ2-2, with D possibly TRBD2 on 5 matching bases. Germline CDR1 SGHRS, CDR2 YFSETQ. V shed 4 bases and J shed 7 bases, with 11 bases lying between them. The CDR3 spans 13 residues. The CDR3 sequence: CASSGSGIGELFF. Written as DNA, the CDR3 is TGCGCCAGCAGCGGGAGTGGGATCGGGGAGCTGTTTTTT.

The rearrangement links TRBV7-8 to TRBJ1-2, with D maybe TRBD1 (6 bases). This CDR3 spans 17 amino acids. V lost 4 bases and J 8 bases, leaving 26 bases between the germline ends. Germline V gene sequence: CDR1 SGHVS, CDR2 FQNEAQ. The CDR3, as DNA: TGTGCCAGCAGCTCGCCGCGCGGGGGCCGCAGCGCGAGCGGCTACACCTTC. Its translation: CASSSPRGGRSASGYTF.

This clone came up a few times. This chain links TRBV7-2 with TRBJ2-7; the D gene is possibly TRBD2 (5 bases). This CDR3 spans 13 amino acids. Germline V gene sequence: CDR1 SGHTA, CDR2 FQGNSA. Trimming stripped 6 bases from V and 3 bases from J, with 12 bases between. The CDR3 DNA reads TGTGCCAGCAGGCCACTAGACGTCTACGAGCAGTACTTC. It yields the protein CASRPLDVYEQYF.

The gene calls are TRBV30 and TRBJ2-7; 7 positions match TRBD1. Germline trimming cut 1 base from V and 6 bases from J; bases unmatched to any gene: 6. Per the germline V gene, CDR1 is GTSNPN and CDR2 is SVGIG (reference sequence). The CDR3 is 13 residues long. The CDR3 here is CAWSEAGGREQYF. The CDR3 coding sequence is TGTGCCTGGAGTGAGGCAGGGGGACGCGAGCAGTACTTC. Filled out from reference TRBV30 and TRBJ2-7, the complete variable domain reads SQTIHQWPATLVQPVGSPLSLECTVEGTSNPNLYWYRQAAGRGLQLLFYSVGIGQISSEVPQNLSASRPQDRQFILSSKKLLLSDSGFYLCAWSEAGGREQYFGPGTRLTVT.

V gene TRBV24-1 combines with J gene TRBJ2-1, with 11 bases that match TRBD1. The J segment lost 7 bases and the V segment lost 11 bases, leaving 12 bases of the junction unmatched. The CDR3 has 15 residues. Germline assignment: CDR1 KGHDR and CDR2 SFDVKD. CDR3 sequence: CAIATRTGGRNEQFF. For the CDR3, the DNA is TGTGCCATCGCCACTCGGACAGGGGGCCGGAATGAGCAGTTCTTC.

This clone appeared a single time. This chain uses TRBV7-3 with TRBJ2-1, with TRBD2 identical over 7 bases. This CDR3 comprises 14 residues. J lost 6 bases, V lost 4 bases, and 6 bases had no gene match. Germline assignment: CDR1 SGHTA and CDR2 FQGTGA. Here the CDR3 DNA reads TGTGCCAGCAGCTCCGGACTAGGCGCCAATGAGCAGTTCTTC. It codes for CASSSGLGANEQFF. Full variable domain (rest looked up from reference TRBV7-3 and TRBJ2-1): GAGVSQTPSNKVTEKGKYVELRCDPISGHTALYWYRQSLGQGPEFLIYFQGTGAADDSGLPNDRFFAVRPEGSVSTLKIQRTERGDSAVYLCASSSGLGANEQFFGPGTRLTVL.

The gene calls are TRBV24-1 and TRBJ2-2; TRBD1 might be the D (6 bases). V dropped 0 bases and J dropped 4 bases, with 14 bases sitting between them. The CDR3 covers 17 residues. Germline lookup yields CDR1 KGHDR and CDR2 SFDVKD. The CDR3 reads CATSDLSRGPSTGELFF. In DNA, the CDR3 is TGTGCCACCAGTGATTTGAGCAGGGGTCCGTCCACCGGGGAGCTGTTTTTT.

The J gene is TRBJ1-5, the V gene TRBV6-6; D perhaps matches TRBD1 (5 bases). CDR3 length equals 16 residues. Germline V lookup: CDR1 MNHNY, CDR2 SVGAGI (reference sequence). V lost 0 bases and J 4 bases, leaving 13 bases between the germline ends. CDR3 sequence: CASSYSTTAMNQPQHF. The CDR3 DNA is TGTGCCAGCAGTTACTCGACGACAGCCATGAATCAGCCCCAGCATTTT.

The rearrangement joins TRBV10-3 to TRBJ1-1; tentative D call: TRBD1 (6 bases). V was trimmed by 3 bases and J by 4 bases, leaving 15 bases between them. Germline CDR1 reads ENHRY; CDR2 reads SYGVKD. CDR3 length equals 15 residues. CDR3 loop: CAISESRGAVTEAFF. CDR3 nucleotides: TGTGCCATCAGTGAATCCAGGGGCGCGGTCACTGAAGCTTTCTTT.

The V gene is TRBV5-1, the J gene TRBJ2-3; D may be TRBD1 (6 bases). The V end lost 3 bases, the J end lost 2 bases, and 19 bases lay between the germline ends. The CDR3 consists of 17 residues. Germline CDR1 SGHRS, CDR2 YFSETQ. CDR3 sequence (DNA): TGCGCCAGCAGCTCGGCATGGACAGAAGCCAACACAGATACGCAGTATTTT. The encoded protein is CASSSAWTEANTDTQYF.

The V and J genes are TRBV10-3 and TRBJ1-5; TRBD1 matches at 9 bases. This CDR3 comprises 15 residues. J was trimmed by 7 bases and V by 4 bases; bases with no gene match: 8. Germline-derived CDR1 and CDR2 are ENHRY and SYGVKD. The chain's CDR3 is CAISGGTGRGQPQHF. For the CDR3, the DNA is TGTGCCATCAGTGGTGGGACAGGGAGAGGGCAGCCCCAGCATTTT.

The rearrangement links TRBV4-2 to TRBJ2-1; 10 bases map to TRBD1. This CDR3 comprises 15 residues. Trimming at V came to 4 bases and at J to 8 bases, leaving 8 bases not matched to a gene. Germline values: CDR1 LGHNA, CDR2 YNFKEQ. The DNA for the CDR3 is TGTGCCAGCAGCCCGGGACAGGGGATTCGGCATGAGCAGTTCTTC. Amino acid sequence: CASSPGQGIRHEQFF.

V and J are TRBV9 and TRBJ2-2; 7 positions agree with TRBD2. CDR3 length: 17 residues. The germline CDR1 and CDR2 sequences are SGDLS and YYNGEE. Trimming at V came to 4 bases and at J to 4 bases, leaving 13 bases not matched to a gene. CDR3 loop: CASSTPPTGGATGELFF. CDR3 coding DNA: TGTGCCAGCAGCACACCGCCTACGGGGGGTGCCACCGGGGAGCTGTTTTTT.

This chain links TRBV5-4 with TRBJ2-7; 9 nucleotides line up with TRBD1. The V gene end was trimmed by 0 bases and the J gene end by 0 bases; junction bases not matched to a gene: 1. CDR1 is SGHNT, CDR2 YYREEE, per germline (reference sequence). CDR3 length: 15 residues. CDR3 sequence reads: CASSLGTGDSYEQYF. In nucleotides, the CDR3 is TGTGCCAGCAGCTTGGGGACAGGGGACTCCTACGAGCAGTACTTC.

The chain couples TRBV4-1 to TRBJ1-2; D gene unclear. Between the trimmed V and J ends, which lost 3 bases and 8 bases, there was a span of 13 bases. This CDR3 is built from 13 residues. CDR1 is MGHRA, CDR2 YSYEKL, per germline. The CDR3 region is CASSQREGGGYTF. The CDR3 DNA is TGCGCCAGCAGCCAGAGAGAGGGAGGCGGCTACACCTTC.

This clone appeared once. The CDR3 bases are TGTGCCAGCAGCCAAGCGGGAGGGGCCAAAAACATTCAGTACTTC. As protein: CASSQAGGAKNIQYF. V usage is TRBV4-2 and J usage is TRBJ2-4; TRBD2 matches at 8 bases. The CDR3 covers 15 residues. Germline V gene sequence: CDR1 LGHNA, CDR2 YNFKEQ. V lost 1 base and J lost 1; bases outside the gene matches: 0.

The chain employs TRBV7-2 and TRBJ2-7; TRBD2 agrees at 9 bases. This CDR3 is 15 amino acids long. Trimming at V came to 1 base and at J to 5 bases, leaving 6 bases not matched to a gene. CDR1 is SGHTA, CDR2 FQGNSA, per germline. CDR3 loop: CASSLGLAGAHEQYF. The CDR3 DNA follows: TGTGCCAGCAGCTTAGGATTAGCGGGGGCACACGAGCAGTACTTC.